These 16 T cell receptor beta chains share one sample of origin, sequenced in a study of CD8+ T cells in alopecia areata. cDNA serving as the sequencing template came from extracted, reverse transcribed RNA. TCRdb's table, derived via immunoSEQ multiplex PCR, lists solely in-frame clones and lacks some. The repertoire holds about 110,000 clones, with around 50% as singletons. The treatment denotes: oral pan-JAK inhibitor, 5-10 mg twice daily. The source was CD8+ T cells sorted from blood, collected at week 24, from a patient treated with tofacitinib. These TCRs come from a human donor with alopecia areata.

The chain uses TRBV5-6 and TRBJ1-2; D remains unclear. This CDR3 has 14 amino acids. Germline lookup yields CDR1 SGHDT and CDR2 YYEEEE. V was shortened by 0 bases and J by 0 bases, with 6 bases between the two germline ends. The CDR3 here is CASSLARSNYGYTF. The CDR3 DNA follows: TGTGCCAGCAGCTTGGCCAGGTCTAACTATGGCTACACCTTC.

The V and J genes are TRBV5-6 and TRBJ2-7; perhaps TRBD2 as D (6 bases). V gave up 5 bases and J gave up 2 bases, with 8 bases separating them. The V gene's germline CDR1 is SGHDT and CDR2 YYEEEE. CDR3 size: 12 residues. As DNA, the CDR3 is TGTGCCAGCAGTTCGGGGGCCTACGAGCAGTACTTC. Its translation: CASSSGAYEQYF.

In this sample, this clone turned up a few times. This chain uses TRBV29-1 with TRBJ2-7, with 8 bases fitting TRBD2. This CDR3 has 14 amino acids. CDR1 and CDR2 from the germline V gene are SQVTM and ANQGSEA. J lost 4 bases, V lost 1 base, and 6 bases had no gene match. CDR3 sequence (DNA): TGCAGCGTTGAAGGGGTAGCGGGGTCGTACGAGCAGTACTTC. The encoded protein is CSVEGVAGSYEQYF.

This chain links TRBV30 with TRBJ2-3; a weak D match, TRBD1 (5 bases). The V end lost 0 bases, the J end lost 0 bases, and 10 bases lay between the germline ends. The length of the CDR3 is 15 residues. Germline V lookup: CDR1 GTSNPN, CDR2 SVGIG (reference sequence). The CDR3 nucleotides are TGTGCCTGGAGTGTGCAGGGCCTCAGCACAGATACGCAGTATTTT. This sequence encodes CAWSVQGLSTDTQYF.

The rearrangement joins TRBV7-9 to TRBJ1-3; no clear D. This CDR3 comprises 13 residues. The V and J ends lost 1 base and 8 bases respectively, with 9 bases between them. In germline, CDR1 is SEHNR, CDR2 FQNEAQ (reference sequence). The CDR3 sequence: CASSLVESDTIYF. CDR3 DNA: TGTGCCAGCAGCTTAGTGGAGTCGGACACCATATATTTT.

This clone was found a few times. The V and J genes are TRBV29-1 and TRBJ2-7, with 8 bases that match TRBD1. The CDR3 has 15 residues. Germline CDR1 is SQVTM and CDR2 is ANQGSEA. After removal of 6 bases from V and 0 bases from J, the junction contained 10 bases not matched to a gene. Written as DNA, the CDR3 is TGCAGCGTAGCTTCGGGGGACAGGATCTCCTACGAGCAGTACTTC. Its translation is CSVASGDRISYEQYF.

The chain carries TRBV5-1 and TRBJ2-5; maybe TRBD2 (6 bases). The CDR3 is made up of 14 amino acids. The germline V and J ends were trimmed by 2 bases and 2 bases, with 10 bases remaining between them. The V gene's germline CDR1 is SGHRS and CDR2 YFSETQ. The CDR3 loop reads CASSFRDLQETQYF. CDR3 nucleotides: TGCGCCAGCAGCTTCCGGGACTTACAAGAGACCCAGTACTTC.

The rearrangement joins TRBV4-2 to TRBJ1-1; TRBD1 agrees at 7 bases. The CDR3 totals 13 residues. The junction had 4 bases not matched to a gene; V was cut back by 4 bases and J by 5 bases. Germline CDR1 and CDR2: LGHNA and YNFKEQ. CDR3 nucleotides: TGTGCCAGCAGCCTTGACAGGGAAACTGAAGCTTTCTTT. Translation gives CASSLDRETEAFF.

This clone came up once. V is TRBV7-9 and J is TRBJ1-2, with 7 bases lining up with TRBD1. This CDR3 is built from 14 residues. V gave up 5 bases and J gave up 3 bases; unmatched junction bases: 6. Per the germline V gene, CDR1 is SEHNR and CDR2 is FQNEAQ (reference sequence). The CDR3 loop is CASSQSGTDYGYTF. The DNA of the CDR3 is TGTGCCAGCAGCCAGTCCGGGACAGACTATGGCTACACCTTC.

This clone was seen a few times. The chain couples TRBV5-1 to TRBJ2-5; 8 positions agree with TRBD2. Unmatched junction bases numbered 2, after V lost 1 base and J lost 3 bases. Germline CDR1 and CDR2: SGHRS and YFSETQ. There are 14 residues in the CDR3. This CDR3 is CASSLRGGEETQYF. CDR3 in DNA: TGCGCCAGCAGCTTGCGGGGGGGCGAAGAGACCCAGTACTTC.

This sequence joins TRBV27 and TRBJ2-7, with D tentatively TRBD2 (7 bases). The germline gives CDR1 MNHEY, CDR2 SMNVEV (reference sequence). CDR3 size: 16 residues. V was cut by 3 bases and J by 3 bases, with 18 bases left in between. CDR3 protein: CASSFLSGEGIYEQYF. The CDR3 nucleotides are TGTGCCAGCAGTTTTCTCTCAGGGGAGGGGATCTACGAGCAGTACTTC.

This clone appeared a few times. The chain links TRBV7-8 to TRBJ2-1; D is perhaps TRBD1 (5 bases). Trimming shortened V by 5 bases and J by 0 bases, and 14 bases separated the two germline ends. CDR1 is SGHVS and CDR2 is FQNEAQ in the germline V gene. There are 16 residues in the CDR3. The CDR3 sequence: CASSIGQGDSYNEQFF. Here the CDR3 DNA reads TGTGCCAGCAGCATTGGGCAGGGCGACTCCTACAATGAGCAGTTCTTC. The full variable domain, its missing parts supplied by reference TRBV7-8 and TRBJ2-1, is GAGVSQSPRYKVAKRGQDVALRCDPISGHVSLFWYQQALGQGPEFLTYFQNEAQLDKSGLPSDRFFAERPEGSVSTLKIQRTQQEDSAVYLCASSIGQGDSYNEQFFGPGTRLTVL.

The V and J genes are TRBV5-1 and TRBJ2-1; 9 positions agree with TRBD1. With 4 bases clipped from V and 9 bases from J, the junction kept 14 bases outside the gene matches. CDR1 SGHRS and CDR2 YFSETQ come from the germline V gene. CDR3 length: 16 amino acids. CDR3 sequence reads: CASSHPKGQGSGEQFF. CDR3 nucleotides: TGCGCCAGCAGCCACCCCAAGGGACAGGGTTCGGGTGAGCAGTTCTTC.

The J gene is TRBJ2-3, the V gene TRBV30, with a possible D match to TRBD2 (6 bases). The germline V gene has CDR1 GTSNPN and CDR2 SVGIG (reference sequence). The V end lost 5 bases, the J end lost 0 bases, and 15 bases lay between the germline ends. There are 15 residues in the CDR3. For the CDR3, the DNA is TGTGCCTGGGCCCATATCGGGGGTAGCACAGATACGCAGTATTTT. Its protein is CAWAHIGGSTDTQYF.

The rearrangement uses TRBV11-2 and TRBJ2-7; 10 nucleotides match TRBD1. Germline-derived CDR1 and CDR2 are SGHAT and FQNNGV. V dropped 0 bases and J dropped 6; count of bases not matched to a gene: 5. The CDR3 extends over 15 amino acids. Here the CDR3 reads CASSLEGQGLIEQYF. CDR3 nucleotide sequence: TGTGCCAGCAGCTTAGAGGGACAGGGGTTAATCGAGCAGTACTTC.

The genes are TRBV5-1 and TRBJ2-3, with 14 bases matching TRBD2. V shed 4 bases, J shed 5 bases, and the junction held 24 bases outside the gene matches. CDR3 length: 22 amino acids. Germline CDR1 SGHRS, CDR2 YFSETQ. CDR3 amino acids: CASSLDPPPGLAGAGQGDTQYF. The CDR3 nucleotides are TGCGCCAGCAGCCTGGACCCCCCGCCGGGACTAGCGGGGGCAGGCCAGGGAGATACGCAGTATTTT.